This TCR beta chain was recovered during a study of T cells in lung cancer brain metastases. Clones were read by immunoSEQ multiplex PCR, and TCRdb kept only the in-frame ones, dropping some. This table has fewer than 6,500 clones, roughly nine tenths appearing once. Per the germline V gene, CDR1 is SNHLY and CDR2 is FYNNEI. The CDR3 contains 12 residues. Trimming removed 7 bases from V and 5 bases from J, with 11 bases in between. V usage is TRBV2 and J usage is TRBJ2-5; D unresolved. Sequenced: tumor tissue from the primary lung tumor. The sequence derives from a man between 65 and 79 years old with non-small cell lung cancer. CDR3 loop: CASTSEWETQYF. In DNA form, the CDR3 reads TGTGCCAGCACAAGTGAATGGGAGACCCAGTACTTC.